This passage covers 5 T cell receptor beta chains from one sample sequenced in a study of blood T cell repertoires in COVID-19. The method was immunoSEQ multiplex PCR; TCRdb's version includes in-frame clones alone and lacks a portion of them. The sample has some 130,000 clones; about four fifths are singletons. What was sequenced was peripheral blood. The receptor set was obtained from a woman of 80 years or more with acute or convalescent COVID-19.

This chain joins TRBV27 and TRBJ1-4; 7 bases match TRBD1. Trimming took 4 bases from V and 3 from J; bases not matched to a gene: 11. Germline CDR1 is MNHEY and CDR2 is SMNVEV (reference sequence). The CDR3 covers 17 residues. CDR3 in DNA: TGTGCCAGCAGTTCCCACATCCGGACAGGCCCTAATGAAAAACTGTTTTTT. Encoded protein: CASSSHIRTGPNEKLFF.

The chain is built from TRBV5-4 and TRBJ1-6; 8 positions agree with TRBD1. From germline, CDR1 is SGHNT and CDR2 YYREEE (reference sequence). Trimming took 4 bases from V and 7 from J; bases not matched to a gene: 7. There are 15 residues in the CDR3. The CDR3 sequence: CASSNGQGGNSPLHF. The DNA of the CDR3 is TGTGCCAGCAGCAACGGACAGGGTGGCAATTCACCCCTCCACTTT.

This clone appeared once. The chain employs TRBV4-1 and TRBJ1-2; D may be TRBD1 (6 bases). The CDR3 length is 15 residues. Trimming took 6 bases from V and 3 from J, leaving 17 bases between them. CDR1 and CDR2 (germline): MGHRA, YSYEKL. CDR3 loop: CASRTPTGSHYGYTF. The DNA of the CDR3 is TGCGCCAGCAGAACTCCGACAGGCTCCCACTATGGCTACACCTTC.

The gene calls are TRBV18 and TRBJ2-5; 8 bases align to TRBD1. J lost 1 base, V lost 3 bases, and 7 bases had no gene match. In germline, CDR1 is KGHSH, CDR2 LQKENI. This CDR3 spans 16 amino acids. The CDR3 protein is CASSPLGQAFQETQYF. CDR3 nucleotide sequence: TGTGCCAGCTCACCGCTGGGACAGGCCTTCCAAGAGACCCAGTACTTC.

The gene calls are TRBV5-1 and TRBJ2-3; TRBD2 is a possible D gene (6 bases). Germline CDR1 SGHRS, CDR2 YFSETQ. V gave up 0 bases and J gave up 3 bases, with 20 bases separating them. The CDR3 runs to 18 residues. CDR3 sequence (DNA): TGCGCCAGCAGCTTGGGGACCCTGGCAGGGAGGATGACAGATACGCAGTATTTT. Translating gives CASSLGTLAGRMTDTQYF.